Sequencing of this T cell receptor beta chain was carried out in a study of technical replicates of blood from several donors. Sequenced by immunoSEQ multiplex PCR; TCRdb stores in-frame clones only, minus some. The sample shows 75,000 to 100,000 clones, 95% to 96% of them seen only once. The germline V gene has CDR1 SGHRS and CDR2 YFSETQ. The CDR3 contains 14 residues. Trimming cost V 4 bases and J 4 bases, with 14 bases left between them. This clone was counted only a few times. The TCR was taken from a human donor in good health. The V call is TRBV5-1, the J call TRBJ1-1; D remains unclear. The sequenced material came from T cells isolated from PBMCs. CDR3 sequence reads: CASSLDSLGTEAFF. The CDR3 DNA follows: TGCGCCAGCAGCCTAGACTCCCTCGGCACTGAAGCTTTCTTT.